This T cell receptor (beta chain) was profiled in a study of molecular identifiers for immune sequencing clone quantification. The overall study: In replicates, RNA from roughly 20,000 or 100,000 naive CD8 cells was split five ways, four sequenced. The study, taken as a whole, reports: Clone sizes that are highly expanded could be underestimated when identical TCR molecules share a barcode.

Bulk TCR libraries were made with methods that had been previously described and with listed TCR primers. TCRdb fed the PCR reads into MiXCR, producing one record per CDR3 protein. The repertoire holds about 100,000 distinct CDR3 sequences, under 40% seen once, with less than 5% in the top ten. V shed 4 bases and J shed 4 bases, with 14 bases lying between them. CDR3 length: 16 residues. Germline V gene sequence: CDR1 MNHEY, CDR2 SMNVEV (reference sequence). Sorting was used to obtain naive CD8 T cells (CD8+CD4-CCR7+CD45RA+). This clonotype was seen a few times. Its antigen is still unknown. Material for sequencing was naive CD8+ T cells from blood, with Jurkat cell RNA spiked in. Indicated subset: FACS-sorted CD8+CD4-CCR7+CD45RA+ naive T cells. The TCR sequence derives from a human donor in good health. Some libraries in this study had Jurkat cell RNA spiked in. V is TRBV27 and J is TRBJ2-6; possibly TRBD2 for D (6 bases). The chain's CDR3 is CASSSGGAVGANVLTF. CDR3 sequence (DNA): TGTGCCAGCAGTTCCGGCGGGGCGGTGGGGGCCAACGTCCTGACTTTC.